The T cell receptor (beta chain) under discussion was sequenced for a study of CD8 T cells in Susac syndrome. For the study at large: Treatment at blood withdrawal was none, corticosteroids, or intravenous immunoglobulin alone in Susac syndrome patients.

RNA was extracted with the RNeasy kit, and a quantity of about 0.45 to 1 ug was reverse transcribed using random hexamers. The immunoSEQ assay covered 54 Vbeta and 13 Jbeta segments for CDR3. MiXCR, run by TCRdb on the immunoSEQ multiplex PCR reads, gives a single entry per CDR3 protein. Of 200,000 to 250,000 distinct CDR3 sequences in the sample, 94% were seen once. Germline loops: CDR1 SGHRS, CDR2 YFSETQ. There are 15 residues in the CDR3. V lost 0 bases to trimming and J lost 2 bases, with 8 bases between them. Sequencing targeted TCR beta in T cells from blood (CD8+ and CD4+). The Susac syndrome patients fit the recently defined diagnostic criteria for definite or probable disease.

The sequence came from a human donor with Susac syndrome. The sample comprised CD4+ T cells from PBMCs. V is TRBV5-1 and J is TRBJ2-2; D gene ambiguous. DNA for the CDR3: TGCGCCAGCAGCTTGGTAGAGGTAAACACCGGGGAGCTGTTTTTT. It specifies CASSLVEVNTGELFF.